This passage covers 25 T cell receptor beta chains from one sample sequenced in a study of tumor-infiltrating lymphocytes in primary liver carcinoma. Unsorted whole blood served as the source of blood RNA, and germline DNA was extracted as well. Reverse transcription of around 0.45 ug total RNA with a constant-region primer produced TCR beta cDNA. ARM-PCR, slightly modified, supplied the TCR beta libraries through three nested multiplex PCR rounds. The opening two PCR rounds, around 11 cycles each, paired TRBV1-TRBV30 forward primers with a C-beta reverse primer. TCRdb reanalysed the multiplex PCR reads using MiXCR and keeps one entry per CDR3 protein. The sample yields 310,000 or so distinct CDR3 sequences, 58% seen once. Input material: peripheral blood. These receptors came from a woman aged 25 to 45 with primary liver carcinoma and hepatitis B virus infection.

This chain uses TRBV11-1 with TRBJ1-1; TRBD1 might be the D (5 bases). Germline V gives CDR1 SGHAT, CDR2 FQDESV (reference sequence). The ends were cut back, 4 bases at V and 8 bases at J, with 14 bases in the middle. The CDR3 runs 13 residues. This chain's CDR3 is CASSSIRVSEAFF. The CDR3 DNA reads as TGTGCCAGCAGCTCAATCAGGGTGAGCGAAGCTTTCTTT.

As regards this clonotype: A much larger clone differs from this one at a single base, so this may be a read error. This chain connects TRBV4-2 to TRBJ2-5; D perhaps matches TRBD2 (6 bases). The CDR3 runs 15 residues. The germline V gene encodes CDR1 LGHNA and CDR2 YNFKEQ. This CDR3 reads CANSQDWREQETQYF. The CDR3 nucleotides read TGTGCCAACAGCCAAGACTGGCGGGAACAAGAGACCCAGTACTTC.

On this clonotype itself: The junction departs from germline at one end; a sequencing error may be responsible. The chain uses TRBV4-1 and TRBJ2-2, with D uncertain. The CDR3 has 13 amino acids. Germline lookup yields CDR1 MGHRA and CDR2 YSYEKL. As DNA, the CDR3 is TGCGCCACCAGCCAAGATTCCACCGGGGAGCTGTTTTTT. Its translation: CATSQDSTGELFF.

This clonotype was seen a handful of times. A much larger clone is a single base away; this may be a read error. J is TRBJ2-5 and V is TRBV12-3 or TRBV12-4; D may match TRBD1 or TRBD2 (6 bases each). V gave up 5 bases and J gave up 4 bases, with 17 bases separating them. This CDR3 comprises 15 residues. In DNA, the CDR3 is TGTGCCAGCAGTGAAAGGGGGGCGCAGAGAGAGACCCAGTACTTC. Protein: CASSERGAQRETQYF.

This clonotype was recorded many times. This rearrangement joins TRBV11-2 to TRBJ2-7; a possible D gene is TRBD2 (5 bases). V was pared by 6 bases and J by 3 bases, with 15 bases between. Germline V lookup: CDR1 SGHAT, CDR2 FQNNGV. The CDR3 contains 14 residues. Here the CDR3 DNA reads TGTGCCAGCAGTGCCTCGCTGGGAGACTACGAGCAGTACTTC. Translated: CASSASLGDYEQYF.

The chain employs TRBV12-3 or TRBV12-4 and TRBJ2-7; D might be TRBD1 or TRBD2, each matching 6 bases. This CDR3 is 14 amino acids long. The V and J ends lost 2 bases and 6 bases respectively, with 14 bases between them. CDR3 loop: CASSLQGRGGEQYF. For the CDR3, the DNA is TGTGCCAGCAGTTTACAGGGGCGGGGTGGCGAGCAGTACTTC.

As for this clonotype: This may be a read error: a much more frequent sequence differs by one nucleotide. The chain links TRBV29-1 to TRBJ2-5; 7 bases line up with TRBD2. The CDR3 length is 12 residues. The germline V gene has CDR1 SQVTM and CDR2 ANQGSEA. The CDR3 bases are TGCAGCGGGGGACTAAGAGACACGACCCAGTGCTTC. As protein: CSGGLRDTTQCF.

This clonotype was picked up a small number of times. The junction departs from the called germline gene at one end, perhaps through a read error. CDR3 bases: TGTGCCAGCGGCTTAGTTCAAGGTTTTACAGCAACAGATACGCAGTATTTT. Its translation: CASGLVQGFTATDTQYF. This rearrangement joins TRBV11-2 to TRBJ2-3; D uncertain. The CDR3 runs to 17 residues. The germline CDR1 and CDR2 sequences are SGHAT and FQNNGV.

The sample holds many counts of this clonotype. The rearrangement joins TRBV4-1 to TRBJ2-1; 8 nucleotides match TRBD1. The ends lost 0 bases at V and 8 bases at J; junction bases unmatched: 6. Germline V lookup: CDR1 MGHRA, CDR2 YSYEKL. CDR3 length: 15 amino acids. As DNA, the CDR3 is TGCGCCAGCAGCCAAGAACCCAGGGGGCGCCATGAGCAGTTCTTC. Protein: CASSQEPRGRHEQFF.

A word on this clonotype: A clone one base away is much larger, so this may be a read error. The genes are TRBV6-6 and TRBJ2-3; D unclear. This CDR3 is 15 amino acids long. Germline CDR1 and CDR2: MNHNY and SVGAGI (reference sequence). Trimming left V 2 bases short and J 2 bases short, with 11 bases between. CDR3 residues: CASSYAGQITDTQYF. For the CDR3, the DNA is TGTGCCAGCAGTTACGCCGGCCAGATCACAGATACGCAGTATTTT.

This clonotype came up many times. The rearrangement uses TRBV11-2 and TRBJ1-5; possible D gene TRBD1, 6 bases. Trimming stripped 0 bases from V and 7 bases from J, with 16 bases between. Germline CDR1 is SGHAT and CDR2 is FQNNGV. The CDR3 runs to 16 residues. DNA for the CDR3: TGTGCCAGCAGCTTAGATCGTAGGGGGAGGGACCAGCCCCAGCATTTT. Its protein is CASSLDRRGRDQPQHF. The complete variable domain, with remaining parts taken from reference TRBV11-2 and TRBJ1-5, reads EAGVAQSPRYKIIEKRQSVAFWCNPISGHATLYWYQQILGQGPKLLIQFQNNGVVDDSQLPKDRFSAERLKGVDSTLKIQPAKLEDSAVYLCASSLDRRGRDQPQHFGDGTRLSIL.

This clonotype was seen ten or more times. The gene calls are TRBV5-4 and TRBJ1-1, with TRBD1 matching 7 bases. V lost 4 bases, J lost 4 bases, and 10 bases stayed unmatched. Germline-derived CDR1 and CDR2 are SGHNT and YYREEE (reference sequence). This CDR3 is built from 15 residues. CDR3 in DNA: TGTGCCAGCAGCCGGGCGGGACAGTTAGGCACTGAAGCTTTCTTT. Its translation: CASSRAGQLGTEAFF.

As concerns this clonotype: This CDR3 fails to terminate in the conserved phenylalanine or tryptophan, so it likely reflects a read error. The chain uses TRBV11-2 and TRBJ2-7; D perhaps matches TRBD2 (5 bases). Germline assignment: CDR1 SGHAT and CDR2 FQNNGV. The CDR3 runs 15 residues. Trimming left V 5 bases short and J 4 bases short, with 18 bases between. The CDR3 nucleotides are TGTGCCAGCAGCCCTACTTTGGAGGAATCGTACGAGCAGTACTGC. It yields the protein CASSPTLEESYEQYC.

This sequence joins TRBV28 and TRBJ2-4, with D possibly matching TRBD1 (6 bases). Germline V lookup: CDR1 MDHEN, CDR2 SYDVKM. The CDR3 is 14 residues long. Trimming pared 8 bases from V and 7 bases from J, leaving 18 bases between. The chain's CDR3 is CASEGVARVNIQYF. The CDR3 nucleotides are TGTGCCAGCGAGGGGGTAGCGAGAGTGAACATTCAGTACTTC.

This clonotype was seen many times. The genes are TRBV11-2 and TRBJ2-7, with D unclear. CDR1 is SGHAT and CDR2 is FQNNGV in the germline V gene. Trimming removed 4 bases at V and 0 bases at J, with 4 bases between. This CDR3 comprises 12 residues. This CDR3 is CASSSSSYEQYF. As DNA, the CDR3 is TGTGCCAGCAGCTCTTCCTCCTACGAGCAGTACTTC.

Points on this clonotype: A much larger clone differs from this one at a single base, so this may be a read error. This sequence joins TRBV12-3 or TRBV12-4 and TRBJ2-5; D perhaps matches TRBD1 (5 bases). The CDR3 runs to 13 residues. Here the CDR3 DNA reads TGTGTCAGCAGTAGGACGCCCACAGGGACCCAGTACTTC. Its translation is CVSSRTPTGTQYF.

This clonotype has at least ten counts. This chain connects TRBV29-1 to TRBJ2-5; 7 bases are a match to TRBD1. CDR3 length equals 13 residues. Germline trimming cut 5 bases from V and 7 bases from J; bases unmatched to any gene: 10. CDR1 and CDR2 from the germline V gene are SQVTM and ANQGSEA. This chain's CDR3 is CSVLDRDVGTQYF. The CDR3 DNA sequence: TGCAGCGTTCTCGACAGGGATGTTGGGACCCAGTACTTC.

In the case of this clonotype: A much larger clone differs from this one at a single base, so this may be a read error. The chain is built from TRBV6-6 and TRBJ2-7, with D tentatively TRBD2 (6 bases). The CDR3 totals 15 residues. V was shortened by 5 bases and J by 4 bases, with 18 bases between the two germline ends. Germline V lookup: CDR1 MNHNY, CDR2 SVGAGI (reference sequence). This CDR3 is CASSTTGTDLYEQYF. The CDR3 bases are TGTGCCAGCAGTACAACCGGGACTGATCTTTACGAGCAGTACTTC.

Turning to this clonotype: A single base separates this from a much larger clone, so it may be a read error. Given the absence of the conserved phenylalanine or tryptophan at the CDR3 end, a read error is likely. The rearrangement joins TRBV12-3 or TRBV12-4 to TRBJ1-1; D is unresolved. Between the trimmed V and J ends, which lost 5 bases and 2 bases, there was a span of 12 bases. This CDR3 region has 14 residues. This CDR3 reads CASSGLGSNTEAFC. As DNA, the CDR3 is TGTGCCAGCAGTGGCCTTGGCAGCAACACTGAAGCTTTCTGT.

CDR3 sequence reads: CASSKDPGPRLTLYNEQFF. The CDR3 DNA reads as TGTGCCAGCAGCAAAGATCCGGGACCCAGGTTGACTCTATACAATGAGCAGTTCTTC. The chain couples TRBV21-1 to TRBJ2-1; TRBD1 is the table's D call and was not checked against the DNA. TRBV21-1 is a recognized pseudogene. The CDR3 extends over 19 amino acids.

There are a few counts of this clonotype. Its ends do not fully match the called genes, so a read error is possible. The chain links TRBV6-6 to TRBJ2-3; D uncertain. In germline, CDR1 is MNHNY, CDR2 SVGAGI (reference sequence). This CDR3 comprises 14 residues. The CDR3 loop reads CASSRELSTNTQYF. The CDR3, as DNA: TGTGCCAGCAGCAGAGAGCTAAGCACAAATACGCAGTACTTT.

In regard to this clonotype: One end of the junction does not line up with germline, which may come from a read error. V and J are TRBV12-3 or TRBV12-4 and TRBJ2-1, with 7 bases lining up with TRBD2. The CDR3 is made up of 12 amino acids. CDR3 sequence: CASSLAENGQFF. DNA for the CDR3: TGTGCCAGCAGTCTAGCGGAGAATGGGCAGTTCTTC.

The CDR3 loop is CASMYLNEQFF. In DNA, the CDR3 is TGTGCCAGCATGTATCTCAATGAGCAGTTCTTC. The chain uses TRBV28 and TRBJ2-1; D remains ambiguous. V was shortened by 7 bases and J by 6 bases, with 7 bases between the two germline ends. Germline V gives CDR1 MDHEN, CDR2 SYDVKM. There are 11 residues in the CDR3.

A remark on this clonotype: This may arise from a read error, as a much more abundant clone is one base away. The rearrangement links TRBV12-3 or TRBV12-4 to TRBJ1-5; D is ambiguous. This CDR3 has 13 amino acids. The V end was cut by 7 bases, the J end by 4 bases, with 11 bases between. CDR3 loop: CASNLTENQPQHF. CDR3 DNA sequence: TGTGCCAGCAATTTGACGGAAAATCAGCCCCAGCATTTT.

This clonotype has a handful of counts. The germline gene is not matched at one end of the junction; a read error may be the cause. The chain is built from TRBV11-2 and TRBJ2-7, with D tentatively TRBD1 (5 bases). This CDR3 is 12 amino acids long. The V gene's germline CDR1 is SGHAT and CDR2 FQNNGV. The CDR3 nucleotides read TGTGCCGGCAGTTTACAGGTGTACGAGCAGTACTTC. Residues: CAGSLQVYEQYF.